Each of the 2 T cell receptor beta chains below was sequenced from the same sample in a study of identical twins. TCRdb fed the 5' RACE reads into MiXCR, producing one record per CDR3 protein. This table holds 300,000 or so distinct CDR3 sequences, just under 9.5% found once. The same data also contributed to another study, on yellow fever vaccine responses in identical twins.

Material: CD8+ T cells sorted from blood. These receptors all stem from a young woman in good health.

This clonotype was observed a handful of times. V and J are TRBV18 and TRBJ2-7; D perhaps matches TRBD1 (5 bases). Germline CDR1 is KGHSH and CDR2 is LQKENI. The V end lost 3 bases, the J end lost 1 base, and 10 bases lay between the germline ends. This CDR3 comprises 14 residues. CDR3 sequence: CASSPQTASYEQYF. The CDR3 nucleotides read TGTGCCAGCTCACCCCAGACAGCTTCCTACGAGCAGTACTTC.

The chain combines TRBV5-1 with TRBJ2-1; D might be TRBD1 (5 bases). CDR1 is SGHRS, CDR2 YFSETQ, per germline. The CDR3 sequence is 14 residues long. The germline V and J ends were trimmed by 10 bases and 0 bases, with 14 bases remaining between them. The CDR3 sequence: CASTGAPSYNEQFF. The CDR3 coding sequence is TGCGCCTCCACAGGCGCCCCCTCCTACAATGAGCAGTTCTTC.